This T cell receptor beta chain was captured by sequencing in a study of T cells after yellow fever vaccination. Study background: SMART-Seq v4 Ultra Low Input handled preparation of low-cell-number fractions.

General study points: On re-exposure, the response was weaker but peaked faster, at day 5 versus 15. The bulk population could contribute abundant contaminating clonotypes to FACS-sorted repertoires.

TCRdb reanalysed the 5' RACE reads using MiXCR and keeps one entry per CDR3 protein. The table records about 73,000 distinct CDR3 sequences, approximately 7.5% of them present only once. The germline V gene encodes CDR1 DFQATT and CDR2 SNEGSKA (reference sequence). The V and J ends lost 0 bases and 0 bases respectively, with 9 bases between them. CDR3 length: 15 amino acids. This clonotype was counted many times. The antigen is unknown. The sequence was collected from a man aged 25 to 40 who received the YFV17D yellow fever vaccine. The starting material was CD8+ T cells sorted from PBMCs, obtained on the day of the yellow fever booster vaccination. The chain has TRBV20-1 and TRBJ2-1; D uncertain. The CDR3 region is CSAREWQSSYNEQFF. CDR3 sequence (DNA): TGCAGTGCTAGAGAATGGCAGAGCTCCTACAATGAGCAGTTCTTC.